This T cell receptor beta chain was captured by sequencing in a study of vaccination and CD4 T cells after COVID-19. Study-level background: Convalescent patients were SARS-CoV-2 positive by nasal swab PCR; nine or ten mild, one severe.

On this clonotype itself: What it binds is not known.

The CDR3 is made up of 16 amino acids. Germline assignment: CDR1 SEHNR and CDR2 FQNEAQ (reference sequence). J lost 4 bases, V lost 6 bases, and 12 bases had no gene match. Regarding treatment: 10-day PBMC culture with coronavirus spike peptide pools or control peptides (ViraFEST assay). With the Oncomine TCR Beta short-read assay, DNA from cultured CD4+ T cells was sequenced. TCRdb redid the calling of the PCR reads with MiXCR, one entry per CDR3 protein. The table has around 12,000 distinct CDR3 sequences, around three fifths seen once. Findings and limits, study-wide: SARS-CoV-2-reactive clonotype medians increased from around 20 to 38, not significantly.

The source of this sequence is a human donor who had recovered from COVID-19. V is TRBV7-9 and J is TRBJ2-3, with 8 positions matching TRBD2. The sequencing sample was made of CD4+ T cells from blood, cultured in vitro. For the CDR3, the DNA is TGTGCCAGCAGGAATCCGGGGACTAGTGTAGCAGATACGCAGTATTTT. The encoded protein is CASRNPGTSVADTQYF.